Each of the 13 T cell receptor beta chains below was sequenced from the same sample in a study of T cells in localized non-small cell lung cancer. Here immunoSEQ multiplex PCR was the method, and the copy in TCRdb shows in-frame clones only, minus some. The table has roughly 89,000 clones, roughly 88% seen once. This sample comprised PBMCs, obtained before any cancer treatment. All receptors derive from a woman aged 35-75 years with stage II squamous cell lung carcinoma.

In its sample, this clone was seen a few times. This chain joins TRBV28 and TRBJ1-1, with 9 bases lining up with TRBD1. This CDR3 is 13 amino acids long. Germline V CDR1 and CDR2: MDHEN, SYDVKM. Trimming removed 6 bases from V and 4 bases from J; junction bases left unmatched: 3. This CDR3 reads CASRNRGRTEAFF. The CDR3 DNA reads TGTGCCAGCAGAAACAGGGGGCGCACTGAAGCTTTCTTT.

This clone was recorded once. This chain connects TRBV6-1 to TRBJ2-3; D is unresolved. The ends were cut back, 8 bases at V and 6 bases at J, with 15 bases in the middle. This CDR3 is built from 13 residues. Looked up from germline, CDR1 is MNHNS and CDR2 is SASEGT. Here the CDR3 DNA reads TGTGCCAGCCTTGGTGGCCGATGGGATACGCAGTATTTT. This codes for CASLGGRWDTQYF.

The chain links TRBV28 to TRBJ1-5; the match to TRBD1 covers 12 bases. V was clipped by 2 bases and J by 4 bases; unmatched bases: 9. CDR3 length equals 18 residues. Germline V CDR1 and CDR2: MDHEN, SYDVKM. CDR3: CASSLVGQGAGANQPQHF. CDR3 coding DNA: TGTGCCAGCAGTTTAGTGGGACAGGGGGCGGGGGCGAATCAGCCCCAGCATTTT.

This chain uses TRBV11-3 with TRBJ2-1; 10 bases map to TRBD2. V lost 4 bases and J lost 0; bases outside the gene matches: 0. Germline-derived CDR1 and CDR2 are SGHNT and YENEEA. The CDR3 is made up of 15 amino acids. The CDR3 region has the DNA TGTGCCAGCAGCTCTAGCGGGAGCTCCTACAATGAGCAGTTCTTC. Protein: CASSSSGSSYNEQFF.

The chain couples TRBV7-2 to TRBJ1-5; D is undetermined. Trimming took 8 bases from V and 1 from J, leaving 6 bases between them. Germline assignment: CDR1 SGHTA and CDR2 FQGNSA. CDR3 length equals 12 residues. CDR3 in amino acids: CASGGSNQPQHF. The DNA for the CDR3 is TGTGCCAGCGGAGGGAGCAATCAGCCCCAGCATTTT.

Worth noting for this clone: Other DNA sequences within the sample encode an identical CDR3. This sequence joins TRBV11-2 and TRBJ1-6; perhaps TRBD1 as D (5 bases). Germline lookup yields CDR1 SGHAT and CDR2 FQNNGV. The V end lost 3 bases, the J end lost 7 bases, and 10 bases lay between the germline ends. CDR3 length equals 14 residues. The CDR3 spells CASSFDRNNSPLHF. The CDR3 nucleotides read TGTGCCAGCAGCTTTGACAGAAACAATTCACCCCTCCACTTT.

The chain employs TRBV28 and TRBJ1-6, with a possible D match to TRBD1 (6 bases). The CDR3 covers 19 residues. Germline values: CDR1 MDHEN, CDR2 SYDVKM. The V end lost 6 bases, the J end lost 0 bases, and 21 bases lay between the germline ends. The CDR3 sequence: CASSLQTGVFSSYNSPLHF. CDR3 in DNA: TGTGCCAGCAGCCTCCAGACAGGAGTTTTCAGCTCCTATAATTCACCCCTCCACTTT. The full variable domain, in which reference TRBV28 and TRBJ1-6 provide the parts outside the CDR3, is DVKVTQSSRYLVKRTGEKVFLECVQDMDHENMFWYRQDPGLGLRLIYFSYDVKMKEKGDIPEGYSVSREKKERFSLILESASTNQTSMYLCASSLQTGVFSSYNSPLHFGNGTRLTVT.

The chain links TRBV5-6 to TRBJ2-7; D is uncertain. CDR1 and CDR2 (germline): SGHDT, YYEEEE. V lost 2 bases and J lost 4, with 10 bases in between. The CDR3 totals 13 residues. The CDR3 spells CASSFSGPYEQYF. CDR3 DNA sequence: TGTGCCAGCAGCTTTTCGGGCCCTTACGAGCAGTACTTC. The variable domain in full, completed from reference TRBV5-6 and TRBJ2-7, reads DAGVTQSPTHLIKTRGQQVTLRCSPKSGHDTVSWYQQALGQGPQFIFQYYEEEERQRGNFPDRFSGHQFPNYSSELNVNALLLGDSALYLCASSFSGPYEQYFGPGTRLTVT.

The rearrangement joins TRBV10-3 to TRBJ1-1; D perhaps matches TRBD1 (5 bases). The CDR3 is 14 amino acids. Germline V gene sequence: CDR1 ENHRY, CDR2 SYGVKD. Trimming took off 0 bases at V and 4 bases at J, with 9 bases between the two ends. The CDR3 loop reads CAISESGVRTEAFF. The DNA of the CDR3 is TGTGCCATCAGTGAGTCGGGGGTTCGCACTGAAGCTTTCTTT.

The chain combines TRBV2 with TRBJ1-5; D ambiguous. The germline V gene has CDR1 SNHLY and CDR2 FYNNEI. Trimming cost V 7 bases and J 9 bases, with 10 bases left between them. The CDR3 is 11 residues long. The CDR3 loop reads CASMANPPQHF. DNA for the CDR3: TGTGCCAGCATGGCCAACCCGCCCCAGCATTTT.

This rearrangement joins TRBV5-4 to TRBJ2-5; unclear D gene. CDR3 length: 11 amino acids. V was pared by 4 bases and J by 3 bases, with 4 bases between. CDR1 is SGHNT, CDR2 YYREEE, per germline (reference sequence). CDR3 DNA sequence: TGTGCCAGCAGCAGGGAAGAGACCCAGTACTTC. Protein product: CASSREETQYF.

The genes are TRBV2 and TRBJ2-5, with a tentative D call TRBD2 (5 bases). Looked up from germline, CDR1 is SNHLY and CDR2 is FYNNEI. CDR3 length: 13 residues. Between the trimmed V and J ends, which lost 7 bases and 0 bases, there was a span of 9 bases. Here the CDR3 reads CASIPGDQETQYF. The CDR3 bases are TGTGCCAGCATCCCCGGGGACCAAGAGACCCAGTACTTC.

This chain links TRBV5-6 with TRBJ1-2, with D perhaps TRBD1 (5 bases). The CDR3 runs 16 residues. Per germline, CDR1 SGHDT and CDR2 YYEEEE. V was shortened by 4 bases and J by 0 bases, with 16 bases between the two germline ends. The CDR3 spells CASSHRAQVANYGYTF. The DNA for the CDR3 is TGTGCCAGCAGCCATCGCGCACAGGTAGCTAACTATGGCTACACCTTC.